One and the same sample provided the 9 T cell receptor beta chains below, sequenced in a study of OX40 agonist ivuxolimab in advanced cancers. To prepare the library, the immunoSEQ multiplex PCR assay was applied. TCRdb mirrors the immuneACCESS table, restricted to in-frame sequences. Some clones are absent from its copies; in checked studies, under half trace to an unresolved V gene, and the reason for the others is unknown. This sample holds over 80,000 clones; approximately 86% were observed only once. The ten most abundant clones make up over 0.65% of the sample. This specimen consisted of CD4+ or CD8+ T cells sorted from blood, obtained in a trial of the OX40 agonist ivuxolimab. The source is an adult with an advanced solid tumor such as melanoma, head and neck, liver or kidney cancer.

V usage is TRBV2 and J usage is TRBJ2-3, with 9 nucleotides matching TRBD2. The CDR3 is 16 residues long. Trimming removed 8 bases from V and 1 base from J; junction bases left unmatched: 10. Germline V gene lookup returns CDR1 SNHLY and CDR2 FYNNEI. In nucleotides, the CDR3 is TGTGCCAGCCTACAAGCGGGAGGTATTGGCACAGATACGCAGTATTTT. This gives the protein CASLQAGGIGTDTQYF.

This chain connects TRBV6-5 to TRBJ2-3; D gene unclear. The germline V gene has CDR1 MNHEY and CDR2 SVGAGI. Trimming removed 6 bases from V and 4 bases from J, with 17 bases in between. This CDR3 is built from 15 residues. CDR3 residues: CASRSSPPGADTQYF. Written as DNA, the CDR3 is TGTGCCAGCAGATCCAGCCCTCCTGGAGCAGATACGCAGTATTTT.

The chain combines TRBV15 with TRBJ2-1; TRBD2 is a possible D gene (5 bases). The germline CDR1 and CDR2 sequences are LNHNV and YYDKDF (reference sequence). The CDR3 is 16 amino acids. The germline V and J ends were trimmed by 3 bases and 5 bases, with 17 bases remaining between them. The CDR3 nucleotides read TGTGCCACCAGCAGGACGTGGAGGCTCAGGAACAATGAGCAGTTCTTC. Encoded protein: CATSRTWRLRNNEQFF.

The V call is TRBV10-3, the J call TRBJ2-2, with 10 positions matching TRBD2. Germline V gives CDR1 ENHRY, CDR2 SYGVKD. The trim removed 10 bases at V and 6 bases at J, leaving 8 bases unmatched. The CDR3 spans 14 residues. The CDR3 loop reads CATTGLAGAGELFF. CDR3 nucleotides: TGTGCCACCACGGGCCTAGCGGGAGCCGGGGAGCTGTTTTTT.

This clone occurred once. The chain joins TRBV28 to TRBJ1-1, with D unclear. V lost 6 bases, J lost 4 bases, and 9 bases lay in between. CDR3 size: 12 residues. Per germline, CDR1 MDHEN and CDR2 SYDVKM. The CDR3 nucleotides read TGTGCCAGCAGCCCTCGAATCACTGAAGCTTTCTTT. As protein: CASSPRITEAFF. The full variable domain, in which reference TRBV28 and TRBJ1-1 provide the parts outside the CDR3, is DVKVTQSSRYLVKRTGEKVFLECVQDMDHENMFWYRQDPGLGLRLIYFSYDVKMKEKGDIPEGYSVSREKKERFSLILESASTNQTSMYLCASSPRITEAFFGQGTRLTVV.

On this clone itself: Other DNA sequences in this sample translate to the same CDR3. The rearrangement links TRBV7-2 to TRBJ1-1; D is possibly TRBD1 (6 bases). Trimming cost V 3 bases and J 0 bases, with 11 bases left between them. This CDR3 has 15 amino acids. Germline V gives CDR1 SGHTA, CDR2 FQGNSA. In DNA form, the CDR3 reads TGTGCCAGCAGCTTCGGGACATCTTTGAACACTGAAGCTTTCTTT. It encodes CASSFGTSLNTEAFF.

The chain combines TRBV2 with TRBJ1-1; D is undetermined. The length of the CDR3 is 12 residues. V was trimmed by 5 bases and J by 0 bases, leaving 4 bases between them. CDR1 and CDR2 from the germline V gene are SNHLY and FYNNEI. CDR3 sequence (DNA): TGTGCCAGCAGTCCCATGAACACTGAAGCTTTCTTT. It is translated as CASSPMNTEAFF.

The chain recombines TRBV28 with TRBJ2-2, with D possibly TRBD1 on 5 matching bases. This CDR3 has 17 amino acids. From germline, CDR1 is MDHEN and CDR2 SYDVKM. Trimming stripped 7 bases from V and 0 bases from J, with 18 bases between. The CDR3 loop is CASTPYQGGTNTGELFF. The CDR3 coding sequence is TGTGCCAGCACCCCCTACCAGGGCGGAACGAACACCGGGGAGCTGTTTTTT.

The chain is built from TRBV7-8 and TRBJ2-1; D is unresolved. V was cut by 1 base and J by 6 bases, with 7 bases left in between. The germline CDR1 and CDR2 sequences are SGHVS and FQNEAQ. The CDR3 sequence is 13 residues long. In DNA, the CDR3 is TGTGCCAGCAGCTTAGACAGAACCAATGAGCAGTTCTTC. Encoded protein: CASSLDRTNEQFF.